This TCR beta chain derives from a study of T-cell reconstitution after alpha-beta-depleted transplantation in children. Only a few counts were recorded for this clonotype. TCRbeta library construction was performed incorporating unique molecular identifiers. MiXCR, run by TCRdb on the PCR reads, gives a single entry per CDR3 protein. The sample shows about 90,000 distinct CDR3 sequences, 7% to 10% of them seen only once. V lost 1 base and J lost 5; bases outside the gene matches: 11. Germline CDR1 and CDR2: DFQATT and SNEGSKA (reference sequence). The CDR3 consists of 17 residues. The receptor was derived from a human donor who donated a stem cell graft to a child with congenital amegakaryocytic thrombocytopenia. The material was PBMCs from the stem cell graft donor, obtained from the stem cell graft. The chain uses TRBV20-1 and TRBJ2-2; 9 nucleotides match TRBD2. In nucleotides, the CDR3 is TGCAGTGCTAGAGGAATAGCGGGGGCCACGGGGACCGGGGAGCTGTTTTTT. Residues: CSARGIAGATGTGELFF.